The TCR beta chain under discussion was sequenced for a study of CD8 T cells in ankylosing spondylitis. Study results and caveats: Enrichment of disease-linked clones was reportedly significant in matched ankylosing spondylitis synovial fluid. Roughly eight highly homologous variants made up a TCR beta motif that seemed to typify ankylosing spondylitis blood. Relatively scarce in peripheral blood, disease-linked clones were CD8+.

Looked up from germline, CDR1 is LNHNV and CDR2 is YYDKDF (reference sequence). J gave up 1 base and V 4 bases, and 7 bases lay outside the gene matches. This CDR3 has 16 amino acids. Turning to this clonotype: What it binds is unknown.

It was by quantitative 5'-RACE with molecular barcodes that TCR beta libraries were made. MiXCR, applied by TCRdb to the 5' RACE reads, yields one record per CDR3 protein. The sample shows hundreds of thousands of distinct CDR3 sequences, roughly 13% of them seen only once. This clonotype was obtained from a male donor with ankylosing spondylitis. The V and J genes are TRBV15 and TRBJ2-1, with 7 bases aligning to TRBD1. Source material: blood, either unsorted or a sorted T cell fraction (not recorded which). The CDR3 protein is CATSTLTGQSYNEQFF. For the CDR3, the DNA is TGTGCCACCAGCACTTTGACAGGGCAGTCCTACAATGAGCAGTTCTTC.